This TCR beta chain was recorded in a study of somatic mutations in cytotoxic T cells in rheumatoid arthritis. Overall study context: Patient blood was drawn as 30 ml EDTA; the draw came right after diagnosis and before any treatment. Study-level results: CD8+ T-cell clonality showed no significant difference between rheumatoid arthritis patients and age-matched healthy controls. Among patients with rheumatoid arthritis, but not healthy controls, CD8+ clonality increased with age.

Some clones are missing from TCRdb's copy, which holds only in-frame ones; the method was immunoSEQ multiplex PCR. The sample has approximately 6,400 clones, approximately 80% seen once. This clone was seen only once. Its antigen remains unidentified. V was clipped by 1 base and J by 4 bases; unmatched bases: 2. The CDR3 loop spans 14 amino acids. The V gene's germline CDR1 is SNHLY and CDR2 FYNNEI. This TCR derives from a woman aged 65 to 85 with rheumatoid arthritis. The specimen was CD8+ T cells sorted from blood, collected at a follow-up visit. V and J are TRBV2 and TRBJ1-2, with TRBD1 matching over 8 bases. This CDR3 reads CASSEGDRFYGYTF. CDR3 sequence (DNA): TGTGCCAGCAGTGAAGGGGACAGGTTCTATGGCTACACCTTC.